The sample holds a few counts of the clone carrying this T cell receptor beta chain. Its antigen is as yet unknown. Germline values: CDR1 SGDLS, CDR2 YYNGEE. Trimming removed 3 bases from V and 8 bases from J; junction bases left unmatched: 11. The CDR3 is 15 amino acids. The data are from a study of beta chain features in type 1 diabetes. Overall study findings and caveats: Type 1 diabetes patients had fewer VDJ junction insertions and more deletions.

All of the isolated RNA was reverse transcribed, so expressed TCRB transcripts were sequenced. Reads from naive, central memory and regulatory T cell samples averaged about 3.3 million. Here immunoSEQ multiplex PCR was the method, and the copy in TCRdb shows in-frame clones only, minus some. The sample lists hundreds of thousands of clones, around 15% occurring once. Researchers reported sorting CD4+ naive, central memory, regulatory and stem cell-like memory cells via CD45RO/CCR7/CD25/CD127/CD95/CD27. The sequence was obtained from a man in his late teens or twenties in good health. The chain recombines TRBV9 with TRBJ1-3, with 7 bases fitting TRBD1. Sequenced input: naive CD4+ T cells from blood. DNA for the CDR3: TGTGCCAGCAGCGGAAACAGGGGTAGCGGCCACACCATATATTTT. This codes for CASSGNRGSGHTIYF.